These 11 T cell receptor beta chains came from one sample sequenced in a study of cytomegalovirus exposure and HLA in healthy donors. 13 Jbeta primers and 60 Vbeta primers were used for the PCR. Repertoires were generated with immunoSEQ multiplex PCR, while TCRdb's copy carries only in-frame clones and drops some. Of about 280,000 clones in the sample, roughly 90% were seen once. The sample consisted of PBMCs. All receptors derive from a woman between 18 and 29 years old in good health and CMV-seronegative.

The CDR3 spells CASSHQGGQETQYF. The DNA of the CDR3 is TGTGCCAGCAGCCACCAGGGAGGACAAGAGACCCAGTACTTC. The chain couples TRBV7-6 to TRBJ2-5; perhaps TRBD2 as D (6 bases). Trimming pared 5 bases from V and 2 bases from J, leaving 12 bases between. The CDR3 is made up of 14 amino acids. Germline V lookup: CDR1 SGHVS, CDR2 FNYEAQ.

This clone was observed a handful of times. This rearrangement joins TRBV19 to TRBJ2-1, with 7 bases matching TRBD1. Germline-derived CDR1 and CDR2 are LNHDA and SQIVND (reference sequence). V trimming: 3 bases; J trimming: 3 bases; junction bases outside the gene matches: 5. This CDR3 has 15 residues. Here the CDR3 reads CASSITGVGYNEQFF. The CDR3 bases are TGTGCCAGTAGTATTACAGGGGTCGGCTACAATGAGCAGTTCTTC.

This clone was found once. The V and J genes are TRBV14 and TRBJ2-3; 8 positions agree with TRBD1. Germline CDR1 and CDR2: SGHDN and FVKESK. V lost 3 bases to trimming and J lost 5 bases; unmatched junction nucleotides: 7. The CDR3 covers 15 residues. The CDR3 region is CASSHYGTGQDTQYF. The CDR3 nucleotides read TGTGCCAGCAGCCATTATGGGACAGGTCAAGATACGCAGTATTTT.

This clone came up a few times. The rearrangement joins TRBV7-9 to TRBJ1-5, with D unclear. There are 14 residues in the CDR3. CDR1 is SEHNR, CDR2 FQNEAQ, per germline (reference sequence). The ends were cut back, 2 bases at V and 9 bases at J, with 14 bases in the middle. CDR3 region: CASSLSPGRGPQHF. The DNA of the CDR3 is TGTGCCAGCAGCTTATCCCCGGGGAGAGGGCCCCAGCATTTT.

CDR3 nucleotide sequence: TGCGCCAGCAGCTTGTTAGGGACAGGATCCTCCTACGAGCAGTACTTC. Translated, it gives CASSLLGTGSSYEQYF. The chain joins TRBV5-1 to TRBJ2-7, with TRBD1 identical over 8 bases. CDR1 is SGHRS and CDR2 is YFSETQ in the germline V gene. This CDR3 is built from 16 residues. V was clipped by 1 base and J by 0 bases; unmatched bases: 6.

The chain joins TRBV27 to TRBJ1-1, with TRBD1 as a possible D gene (5 bases). Per the germline V gene, CDR1 is MNHEY and CDR2 is SMNVEV (reference sequence). V lost 3 bases and J lost 5, with 13 bases in between. The CDR3 length is 14 residues. In DNA, the CDR3 is TGTGCCAGCAGTTTGAATTGGGGGGGAACTGAAGCTTTCTTT. It specifies CASSLNWGGTEAFF.

This chain links TRBV2 with TRBJ1-2, with 8 nucleotides matching TRBD1. CDR1 and CDR2 from the germline V gene are SNHLY and FYNNEI. This CDR3 is built from 14 residues. The V segment lost 0 bases and the J segment 3 bases; nucleotides outside the gene matches: 0. In DNA form, the CDR3 reads TGTGCCAGCAGTGAAGCGGGACAGGACTATGGCTACACCTTC. Translated: CASSEAGQDYGYTF.

The chain uses TRBV29-1 and TRBJ1-2; TRBD1 matches at 7 bases. The J segment lost 5 bases and the V segment lost 3 bases, leaving 12 bases of the junction unmatched. Germline V lookup: CDR1 SQVTM, CDR2 ANQGSEA. The CDR3 runs to 15 residues. CDR3 amino acids: CSVDQGTAKLYGYTF. The CDR3 nucleotides are TGCAGCGTTGACCAAGGGACAGCAAAACTTTATGGCTACACCTTC.

The chain has TRBV30 and TRBJ1-6, with D perhaps matching TRBD1 (6 bases). V gave up 2 bases and J gave up 7 bases, with 15 bases separating them. The CDR3 consists of 15 residues. Looked up from germline, CDR1 is GTSNPN and CDR2 is SVGIG (reference sequence). The CDR3: CAWSRARQVNSPLHF. DNA for the CDR3: TGTGCCTGGAGTAGGGCGCGACAGGTCAATTCACCCCTCCACTTT.

Of note for this clone: A read error may account for a junction end that differs from germline. The chain carries TRBV5-1 and TRBJ1-2, with a possible D match to TRBD1 (6 bases). The CDR3 sequence is 12 residues long. Germline CDR1 and CDR2: SGHRS and YFSETQ. The CDR3 region is CASSLEGGQGDF. The CDR3 bases are TGCGCCAGCAGCTTGGAGGGGGGGCAGGGAGACTTC.

The V call is TRBV5-1, the J call TRBJ2-2; TRBD2 agrees at 13 bases. This CDR3 region has 17 residues. Germline CDR1 reads SGHRS; CDR2 reads YFSETQ. Germline trimming cut 4 bases from V and 3 bases from J; bases unmatched to any gene: 6. The CDR3 here is CASSVTSGGADTGELFF. In nucleotides, the CDR3 is TGCGCCAGCAGCGTCACTAGCGGGGGGGCCGACACCGGGGAGCTGTTTTTT.